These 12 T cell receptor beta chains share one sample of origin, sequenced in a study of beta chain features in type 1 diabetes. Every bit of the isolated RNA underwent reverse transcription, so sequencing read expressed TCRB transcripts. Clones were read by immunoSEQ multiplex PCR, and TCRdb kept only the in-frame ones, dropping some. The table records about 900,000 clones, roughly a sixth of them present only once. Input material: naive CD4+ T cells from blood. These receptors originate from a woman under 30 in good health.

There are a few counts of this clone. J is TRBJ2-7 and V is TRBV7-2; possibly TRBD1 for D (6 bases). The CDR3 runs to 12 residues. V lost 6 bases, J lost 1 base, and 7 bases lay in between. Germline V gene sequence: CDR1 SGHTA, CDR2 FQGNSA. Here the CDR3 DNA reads TGTGCCAGCAGTACAGGGTCCTACGAGCAGTACTTC. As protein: CASSTGSYEQYF.

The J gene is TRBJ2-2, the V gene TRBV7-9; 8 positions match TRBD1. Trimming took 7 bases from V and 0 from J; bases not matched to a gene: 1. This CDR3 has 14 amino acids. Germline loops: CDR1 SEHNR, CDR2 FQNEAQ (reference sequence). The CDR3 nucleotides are TGTGCCAGCACCAGGGGGCCGAACACCGGGGAGCTGTTTTTT. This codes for CASTRGPNTGELFF.

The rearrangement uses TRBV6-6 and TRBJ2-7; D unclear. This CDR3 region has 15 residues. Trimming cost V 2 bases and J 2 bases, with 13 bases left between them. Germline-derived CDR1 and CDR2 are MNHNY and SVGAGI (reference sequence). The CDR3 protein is CASSYELMLTYEQYF. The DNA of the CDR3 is TGTGCCAGCAGTTACGAACTTATGTTAACCTACGAGCAGTACTTC.

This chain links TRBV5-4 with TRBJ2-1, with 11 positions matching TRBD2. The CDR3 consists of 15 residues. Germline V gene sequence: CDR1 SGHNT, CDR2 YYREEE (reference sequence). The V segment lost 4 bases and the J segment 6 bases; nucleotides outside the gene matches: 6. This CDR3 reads CASSVTSGSPNEQFF. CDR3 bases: TGTGCCAGCAGCGTAACTAGCGGGAGCCCCAATGAGCAGTTCTTC.

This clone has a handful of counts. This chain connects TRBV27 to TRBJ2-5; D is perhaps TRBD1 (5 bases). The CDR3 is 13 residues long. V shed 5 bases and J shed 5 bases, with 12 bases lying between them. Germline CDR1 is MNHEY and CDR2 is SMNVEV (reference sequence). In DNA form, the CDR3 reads TGTGCCAGCAGTACCAGGGTATGGGAGACCCAGTACTTC. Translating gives CASSTRVWETQYF.

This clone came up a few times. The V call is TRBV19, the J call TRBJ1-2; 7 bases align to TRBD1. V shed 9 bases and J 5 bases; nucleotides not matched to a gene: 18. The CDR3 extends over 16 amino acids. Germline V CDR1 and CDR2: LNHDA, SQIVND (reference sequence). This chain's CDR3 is CASSDLSGTDAYGYTF. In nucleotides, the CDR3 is TGTGCCAGCTCCGACCTTTCCGGGACAGACGCTTATGGCTACACCTTC.

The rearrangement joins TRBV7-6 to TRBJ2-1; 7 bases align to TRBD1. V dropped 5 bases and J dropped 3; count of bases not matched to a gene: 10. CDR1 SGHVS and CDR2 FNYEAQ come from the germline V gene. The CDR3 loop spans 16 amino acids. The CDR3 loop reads CASSPPGQRNYNEQFF. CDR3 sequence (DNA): TGTGCCAGCAGCCCCCCGGGACAGAGAAACTACAATGAGCAGTTCTTC.

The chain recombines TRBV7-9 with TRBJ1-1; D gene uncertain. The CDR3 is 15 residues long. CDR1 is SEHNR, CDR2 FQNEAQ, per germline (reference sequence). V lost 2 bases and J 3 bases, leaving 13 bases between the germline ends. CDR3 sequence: CASSLSDPKYTEAFF. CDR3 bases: TGTGCCAGCAGCTTATCCGACCCGAAATACACTGAAGCTTTCTTT.

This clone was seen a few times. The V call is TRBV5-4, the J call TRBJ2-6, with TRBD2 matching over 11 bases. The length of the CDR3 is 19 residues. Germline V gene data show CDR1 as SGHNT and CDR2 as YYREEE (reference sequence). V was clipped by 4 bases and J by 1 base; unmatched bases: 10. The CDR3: CASSRLTSGAHSGANVLTF. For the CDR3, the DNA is TGTGCCAGCAGCCGACTGACTAGCGGGGCACATTCTGGGGCCAACGTCCTGACTTTC.

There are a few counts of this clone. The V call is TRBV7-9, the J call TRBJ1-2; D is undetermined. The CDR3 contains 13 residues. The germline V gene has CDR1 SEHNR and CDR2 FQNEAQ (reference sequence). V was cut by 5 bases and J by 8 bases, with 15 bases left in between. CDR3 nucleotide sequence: TGTGCCAGCAGCCCGATGACCCTGGCGGGCTACACCTTC. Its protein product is CASSPMTLAGYTF. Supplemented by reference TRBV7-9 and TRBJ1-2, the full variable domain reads DTGVSQNPRHKITKRGQNVTFRCDPISEHNRLYWYRQTLGQGPEFLTYFQNEAQLEKSRLLSDRFSAERPKGSFSTLEIQRTEQGDSAMYLCASSPMTLAGYTFGSGTRLTVV.

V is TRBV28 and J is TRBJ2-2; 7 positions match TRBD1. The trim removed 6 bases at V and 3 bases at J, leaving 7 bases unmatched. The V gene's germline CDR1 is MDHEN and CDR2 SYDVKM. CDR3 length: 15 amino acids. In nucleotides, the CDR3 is TGTGCCAGCAGGACAGGGTCGGCGGACACCGGGGAGCTGTTTTTT. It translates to CASRTGSADTGELFF.

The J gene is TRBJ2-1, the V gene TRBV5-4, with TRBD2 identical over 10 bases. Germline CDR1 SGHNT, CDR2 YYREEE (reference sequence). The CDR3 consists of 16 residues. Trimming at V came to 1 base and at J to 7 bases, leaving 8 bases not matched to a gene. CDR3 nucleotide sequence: TGTGCCAGCAGCTTGCCCCTAGCGGGAGTTAGGAATGAGCAGTTCTTC. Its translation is CASSLPLAGVRNEQFF.